These 24 T cell receptor beta chains share one sample of origin, sequenced in a study of T cell repertoires in cytomegalovirus infection. No cognate antigen is known for these TCRs. TCRdb processed the reads anew with MiXCR; each CDR3 protein has one entry. This sample has roughly 120,000 distinct CDR3 sequences; approximately 30% occur once, and the top ten carry around three fifths. The sample here was CD8+ T cells from cultured PBMCs, taken from culture after CMV antigen stimulation. Every receptor here comes from a human donor in good health (CMV status not recorded). Some clones in this sample may be carry-over from other donors' samples.

A note on this clonotype: Sequence at one end of the junction differs from germline and may be a read error. The rearrangement uses TRBV7-6 and TRBJ2-5, with TRBD1 identical over 8 bases. The CDR3 covers 15 residues. Looked up from germline, CDR1 is SGHVS and CDR2 is FNYEAQ. CDR3 amino acids: CASSLGQGSMETQYF. The CDR3 region has the DNA TGTGCTAGCAGCTTAGGACAGGGATCTATGGAGACCCAGTACTTC.

Notes on this clonotype: A much larger clone differs from this one at a single base, so this may be a read error. This chain joins TRBV12-3 or TRBV12-4 and TRBJ1-2, with unresolved D. V gave up 1 base and J gave up 3 bases, with 6 bases separating them. There are 13 residues in the CDR3. CDR3 DNA sequence: TGTGCCAGCAGTTTAGGGCCTGACTATGGCTACACCTTC. Protein: CASSLGPDYGYTF.

In its sample, this clonotype was seen a few times. This chain uses TRBV7-2 with TRBJ2-5, with D perhaps TRBD1 (5 bases). Trimming stripped 5 bases from V and 5 bases from J, with 15 bases between. Per the germline V gene, CDR1 is SGHTA and CDR2 is FQGNSA. The CDR3 consists of 14 residues. The CDR3 DNA reads as TGTGCCAGCAGCACAGGACAAGTGGTGGAGACCCAGTACTTC. Amino acids: CASSTGQVVETQYF.

The chain links TRBV11-3 to TRBJ2-1, with D possibly called TRBD1 or TRBD2 (5 bases each). Germline V lookup: CDR1 SGHNT, CDR2 YENEEA. Trimming cost V 1 base and J 4 bases, with 14 bases left between them. The CDR3 loop spans 16 amino acids. The CDR3 DNA follows: TGTGCCAGCAGCTTAGCTGCGAGGGGTCGGTACAATGAGCAGTTCTTC. This encodes CASSLAARGRYNEQFF.

The chain carries TRBV6-2 or TRBV6-3 and TRBJ2-2; D is ambiguous. The CDR3 contains 13 residues. Trimming stripped 5 bases from V and 6 bases from J, with 10 bases between. The germline V gene encodes CDR1 MNHEY and CDR2 SVGEGT. The CDR3: CASSPETAGELFF. CDR3 DNA sequence: TGTGCCAGCAGTCCAGAGACGGCCGGGGAGCTGTTTTTT.

The chain uses TRBV6-2 or TRBV6-3 and TRBJ2-2; no clear D gene. Per germline, CDR1 MNHEY and CDR2 SVGEGT. The CDR3 extends over 19 amino acids. Trimming removed 2 bases from V and 2 bases from J, with 21 bases in between. CDR3 DNA: TGTGCCAGCAGTTACAACCCGGCGGCCGGAGCAGCTAACACCGGGGAGCTGTTTTTT. Translating it yields CASSYNPAAGAANTGELFF.

This clonotype has more than one count but fewer than ten. CDR3 bases: TGTGCCAGCTCATTACCCCCCTCAGGGCCCCCCGGAGAGACCCAGTACTTC. Amino acid sequence: CASSLPPSGPPGETQYF. The genes are TRBV7-9 and TRBJ2-5; possible D gene TRBD1, 5 bases. Between the trimmed V and J ends, which lost 8 bases and 4 bases, there was a span of 26 bases. The CDR3 runs 17 residues. Germline V gives CDR1 SEHNR, CDR2 FQNEAQ (reference sequence).

This clonotype came up a few times. The V and J genes are TRBV10-2 and TRBJ2-1, with 7 bases that match TRBD1. This CDR3 is built from 14 residues. Germline lookup yields CDR1 WSHSY and CDR2 SAAADI. V gave up 5 bases and J gave up 7 bases; unmatched junction bases: 8. CDR3 region: CASSLGAGGNEQFF. The DNA of the CDR3 is TGCGCCAGCAGTTTGGGGGCAGGGGGAAATGAGCAGTTCTTC.

This clonotype has just a few counts. CDR3 loop: CASSTSSAYYEQYF. The CDR3 DNA follows: TGTGCCAGCAGTACAAGCAGCGCCTACTACGAGCAGTACTTC. The chain uses TRBV6-5 and TRBJ2-7; D uncertain. CDR1 is MNHEY, CDR2 SVGAGI, per germline. Deletions cut 5 bases from V and 3 bases from J, with 14 bases between. There are 14 residues in the CDR3.

This clonotype occurred a few times. The rearrangement links TRBV28 to TRBJ2-5, with 9 positions matching TRBD1. V lost 6 bases and J lost 4; bases outside the gene matches: 6. Germline CDR1 and CDR2: MDHEN and SYDVKM. The CDR3 is made up of 14 amino acids. CDR3 coding DNA: TGTGCCAGCAGCAGACAGGGGGGAGGAGAGACCCAGTACTTC. Translated: CASSRQGGGETQYF.

This rearrangement joins TRBV6-2 or TRBV6-3 to TRBJ1-1, with no clear D. V lost 2 bases and J lost 10, with 8 bases in between. The CDR3 is 11 residues long. The germline V gene has CDR1 MNHEY and CDR2 SVGEGT. CDR3 loop: CASSYAHGAFF. The DNA of the CDR3 is TGTGCCAGCAGTTACGCCCATGGAGCTTTCTTT.

The V and J genes are TRBV12-3 or TRBV12-4 and TRBJ2-7; D is unresolved. With 0 bases removed from V and 7 bases from J, the gap between germline ends came to 16 bases. The CDR3 totals 15 residues. The CDR3 region is CASSLASTPSDEQYF. Written as DNA, the CDR3 is TGTGCCAGCAGTTTAGCTAGCACCCCGTCGGATGAGCAGTACTTC.

This clonotype was seen more than once but under ten times. V usage is TRBV11-2 and J usage is TRBJ2-5; maybe TRBD1 (6 bases). V shed 3 bases and J shed 4 bases, with 18 bases lying between them. Germline V gene sequence: CDR1 SGHAT, CDR2 FQNNGV. This CDR3 contains 16 residues. The CDR3 region has the DNA TGTGCCAGCAGCTTCGAACCGGGACATACCCGAGAGACCCAGTACTTC. It codes for CASSFEPGHTRETQYF.

This clonotype was seen a few times. V is TRBV19 and J is TRBJ1-1, with TRBD1 matching over 9 bases. Germline values: CDR1 LNHDA, CDR2 SQIVND (reference sequence). CDR3 length equals 16 residues. Trimming took 5 bases from V and 5 from J; bases not matched to a gene: 12. The CDR3 spells CASSAAGRTGVTEAFF. The CDR3 DNA reads as TGTGCCAGTAGTGCTGCAGGACGGACAGGGGTTACTGAAGCTTTCTTT.

Comment on this clonotype: One end of the junction varies from germline; a read error may be responsible. CDR3: CASSSARGNEPYF. In DNA, the CDR3 is TGCGCCAGCAGCTCAGCGCGTGGCAACGAACCGTACTTT. The V and J genes are TRBV7-6 and TRBJ2-7; D unresolved. This CDR3 comprises 13 residues. Germline V gene sequence: CDR1 SGHVS, CDR2 FNYEAQ.

This chain uses TRBV7-8 with TRBJ1-5; no clear D. V lost 4 bases to trimming and J lost 0 bases, with 7 bases between them. Germline V lookup: CDR1 SGHVS, CDR2 FQNEAQ. CDR3 length: 14 amino acids. CDR3 bases: TGTGCCAGCAGCTGGGGAGATAGCAATCAGCCCCAGCATTTT. Its protein product is CASSWGDSNQPQHF.

The J gene is TRBJ1-2, the V gene TRBV19; no firm D call. Germline V lookup: CDR1 LNHDA, CDR2 SQIVND (reference sequence). The CDR3 runs 12 residues. The V and J ends lost 5 bases and 8 bases respectively, with 12 bases between them. CDR3 sequence reads: CASSGDIGGYTF. DNA of the CDR3: TGTGCCAGTAGTGGCGACATCGGCGGCTACACCTTC.

This clonotype was recorded many times. The chain employs TRBV7-9 and TRBJ1-1; tentative D call: TRBD1 (6 bases). The CDR3 totals 14 residues. Germline assignment: CDR1 SEHNR and CDR2 FQNEAQ (reference sequence). V was pared by 5 bases and J by 3 bases, with 13 bases between. The CDR3 is CASSPTGIYTEAFF. The CDR3 bases are TGTGCCAGCAGCCCTACAGGGATTTACACTGAAGCTTTCTTT.

The chain joins TRBV4-3 to TRBJ2-1; D might be TRBD2 (6 bases). Germline CDR1 is LGHNA and CDR2 is YSLEER. V was cut by 3 bases and J by 5 bases, with 23 bases left in between. The CDR3 spans 18 residues. CDR3 amino acids: CASSQRGSSLHGHNEQFF. The CDR3 DNA reads TGCGCCAGCAGCCAGCGGGGAAGTTCCCTCCACGGTCACAATGAGCAGTTCTTC.

The chain links TRBV4-3 to TRBJ2-7, with a tentative D call TRBD2 (6 bases). The V gene lost 0 bases and the J gene lost 3 bases, with 6 bases spanning the gap. The CDR3 is 13 amino acids. Germline assignment: CDR1 LGHNA and CDR2 YSLEER. The CDR3 is CASSQEEGYEQYF. CDR3 coding DNA: TGCGCCAGCAGCCAAGAGGAGGGCTACGAGCAGTACTTC.

This clonotype was recorded a few times. The J gene is TRBJ2-1, the V gene TRBV7-2; 7 positions match TRBD2. The CDR3 is 16 residues long. The germline gives CDR1 SGHTA, CDR2 FQGNSA. With 1 base clipped from V and 3 bases from J, the junction kept 6 bases outside the gene matches. The CDR3: CASSLVGGGFYNEQFF. As DNA, the CDR3 is TGTGCCAGCAGCTTAGTAGGCGGGGGATTCTACAATGAGCAGTTCTTC. The whole variable domain, filled in from reference TRBV7-2 and TRBJ2-1, reads GAGVSQSPSNKVTEKGKDVELRCDPISGHTALYWYRQSLGQGLEFLIYFQGNSAPDKSGLPSDRFSAERTGGSVSTLTIQRTQQEDSAVYLCASSLVGGGFYNEQFFGPGTRLTVL.

This sequence joins TRBV12-3 or TRBV12-4 and TRBJ2-7; no definite D call. This CDR3 is 13 amino acids long. V lost 2 bases and J lost 6, with 11 bases in between. The CDR3 DNA follows: TGTGCCAGCAGTTTACAGTACGTGCGCGAGCAGTACTTC. Residues: CASSLQYVREQYF.

This chain links TRBV7-9 with TRBJ1-2; maybe TRBD1 (5 bases). CDR3 length: 14 residues. The germline V gene has CDR1 SEHNR and CDR2 FQNEAQ (reference sequence). The V and J ends lost 7 bases and 2 bases respectively, with 14 bases between them. CDR3 in DNA: TGTGCCAGCACCCCGAATGGGGGAAACTATGGCTACACCTTC. This sequence encodes CASTPNGGNYGYTF.

This clonotype was found a few times. The rearrangement links TRBV19 to TRBJ2-1; 8 nucleotides line up with TRBD1. The germline CDR1 and CDR2 sequences are LNHDA and SQIVND (reference sequence). Trimming removed 3 bases from V and 8 bases from J; junction bases left unmatched: 9. The CDR3 covers 15 residues. The CDR3 DNA follows: TGTGCCAGTAGTATCTTCCAGGGGGCGTTGGATGAGCAGTTCTTC. As protein: CASSIFQGALDEQFF.